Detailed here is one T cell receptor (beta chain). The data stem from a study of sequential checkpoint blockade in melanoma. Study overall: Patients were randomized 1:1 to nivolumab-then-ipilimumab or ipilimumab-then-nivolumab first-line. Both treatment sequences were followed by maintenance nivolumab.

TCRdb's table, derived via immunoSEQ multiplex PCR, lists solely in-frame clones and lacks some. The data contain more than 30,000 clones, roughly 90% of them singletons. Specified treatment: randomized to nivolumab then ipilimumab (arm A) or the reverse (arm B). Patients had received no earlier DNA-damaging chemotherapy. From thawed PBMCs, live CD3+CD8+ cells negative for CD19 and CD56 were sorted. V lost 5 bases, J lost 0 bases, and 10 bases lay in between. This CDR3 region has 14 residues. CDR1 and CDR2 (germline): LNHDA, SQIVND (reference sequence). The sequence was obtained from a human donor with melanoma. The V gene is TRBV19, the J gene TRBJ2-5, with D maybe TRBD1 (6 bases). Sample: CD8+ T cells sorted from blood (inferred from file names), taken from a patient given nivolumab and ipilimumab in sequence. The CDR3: CASSPTGNQETQYF. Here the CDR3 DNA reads TGTGCCAGTAGTCCCACAGGGAACCAAGAGACCCAGTACTTC.